This passage covers 9 T cell receptor beta chains from one sample sequenced in a study of blood T cell repertoires in COVID-19. Profiled with immunoSEQ multiplex PCR; TCRdb holds only in-frame clones, not every one. This sample yields a few hundred thousand clones, of which 70% to 90% are seen a single time; less than 1.5% belongs to the top ten. What was sequenced was PBMCs or T cells enriched from blood (not recorded which). All receptors derive from a man aged 30-40 years who had recovered from COVID-19.

J is TRBJ1-4 and V is TRBV7-2; 10 bases fit TRBD1. V trimming: 5 bases; J trimming: 3 bases; junction bases outside the gene matches: 12. There are 18 residues in the CDR3. The germline V gene has CDR1 SGHTA and CDR2 FQGNSA. CDR3 loop: CASSPGQTGGVANEKLFF. The CDR3, as DNA: TGTGCCAGCAGCCCCGGGCAGACAGGGGGCGTAGCTAATGAAAAACTGTTTTTT.

The chain employs TRBV19 and TRBJ1-1; D is perhaps TRBD1 (6 bases). This CDR3 contains 13 residues. Germline loops: CDR1 LNHDA, CDR2 SQIVND (reference sequence). Trimming left V 9 bases short and J 2 bases short, with 13 bases between. The CDR3 spells CASKQGFNTEAFF. The DNA of the CDR3 is TGTGCCAGCAAACAGGGTTTTAACACTGAAGCTTTCTTT.

J is TRBJ2-3 and V is TRBV5-4, with 8 bases aligning to TRBD1. V lost 4 bases to trimming and J lost 0 bases; unmatched junction nucleotides: 10. Germline V gene lookup returns CDR1 SGHNT and CDR2 YYREEE (reference sequence). The CDR3 has 17 residues. CDR3 DNA sequence: TGTGCCAGCAGCGGACCGGGGACAGGCTTCAGCACAGATACGCAGTATTTT. Translated, it gives CASSGPGTGFSTDTQYF. Full variable domain (rest looked up from reference TRBV5-4 and TRBJ2-3): ETGVTQSPTHLIKTRGQQVTLRCSSQSGHNTVSWYQQALGQGPQFIFQYYREEENGRGNFPPRFSGLQFPNYSSELNVNALELDDSALYLCASSGPGTGFSTDTQYFGPGTRLTVL.

J is TRBJ2-1 and V is TRBV5-1; D perhaps matches TRBD2 (5 bases). Germline loops: CDR1 SGHRS, CDR2 YFSETQ. The CDR3 sequence is 14 residues long. V was shortened by 5 bases and J by 8 bases, with 17 bases between the two germline ends. CDR3 bases: TGCGCCAGCAGGCAAGGGAGCCCCTCGGATGAGCAGTTCTTC. Its protein product is CASRQGSPSDEQFF.

This clone was recorded only once. V and J are TRBV7-8 and TRBJ1-5; possible D gene TRBD1, 5 bases. Trimming pared 1 base from V and 2 bases from J, leaving 9 bases between. Germline CDR1 reads SGHVS; CDR2 reads FQNEAQ. This CDR3 has 15 residues. The CDR3 is CASSLVGVGNQPQHF. CDR3 nucleotides: TGTGCCAGCAGCTTAGTAGGGGTGGGCAATCAGCCCCAGCATTTT.

In nucleotides, the CDR3 is TGTGCCAGCTCACTAAAACAGGGATACGAGCAGTACTTC. Its translation: CASSLKQGYEQYF. J is TRBJ2-7 and V is TRBV18; maybe TRBD1 (6 bases). The CDR3 extends over 13 amino acids. Germline CDR1 reads KGHSH; CDR2 reads LQKENI. V was trimmed by 4 bases and J by 4 bases, leaving 11 bases between them. Looking up the rest from reference TRBV18 and TRBJ2-7 gives the full variable domain: NAGVMQNPRHLVRRRGQEARLRCSPMKGHSHVYWYRQLPEEGLKFMVYLQKENIIDESGMPKERFSAEFPKEGPSILRIQQVVRGDSAAYFCASSLKQGYEQYFGPGTRLTVT.

The rearrangement joins TRBV11-2 to TRBJ2-1; D is unresolved. The CDR3 extends over 12 amino acids. The germline V gene has CDR1 SGHAT and CDR2 FQNNGV. V lost 1 base to trimming and J lost 6 bases, with 4 bases between them. The CDR3 bases are TGTGCCAGCAGCTTAGCCCTCAATGAGCAGTTCTTC. Residues: CASSLALNEQFF.

This chain joins TRBV4-1 and TRBJ2-7, with D perhaps TRBD1 (7 bases). Germline V gene sequence: CDR1 MGHRA, CDR2 YSYEKL. Trimming removed 3 bases from V and 6 bases from J, with 18 bases in between. The CDR3 has 15 amino acids. For the CDR3, the DNA is TGCGCCAGCAGCCACCGACAGGGTGGAGGGCCCGAGCAGTACTTC. Its translation: CASSHRQGGGPEQYF.

A single count supports this clone. This chain joins TRBV27 and TRBJ2-7; unclear D gene. V shed 4 bases and J shed 5 bases, with 15 bases lying between them. Germline CDR1 reads MNHEY; CDR2 reads SMNVEV (reference sequence). CDR3 size: 14 residues. As DNA, the CDR3 is TGTGCCAGCAGTTCTAGTCCTCTGAGCGACGAGCAGTACTTC. Translating it yields CASSSSPLSDEQYF.